The 25 T cell receptor beta chains below were found in one sample sequenced in a study of cytomegalovirus exposure and HLA in healthy donors. The PCR contained 60 Vbeta and 13 Jbeta primers. Generated by immunoSEQ multiplex PCR, the TCRdb table keeps only in-frame clones and is missing some. The sample lists approximately 120,000 clones, approximately 85% occurring once. The source material was PBMCs. These TCRs come from a woman aged 25 to 39 in good health and CMV-seropositive.

This chain links TRBV5-1 with TRBJ1-6; TRBD1 agrees at 7 bases. Germline CDR1 is SGHRS and CDR2 is YFSETQ. V trimming: 4 bases; J trimming: 14 bases; junction bases outside the gene matches: 12. CDR3 length equals 14 residues. The CDR3 nucleotides read TGCGCCAGCAGCCCAGGACAGGCTGCAGTAACCCTCCACTTT. It codes for CASSPGQAAVTLHF.

The CDR3: CASRPGLAYNEQFF. CDR3 DNA sequence: TGTGCCAGCAGACCGGGACTAGCGTACAATGAGCAGTTCTTC. The rearrangement links TRBV28 to TRBJ2-1; 10 positions match TRBD2. The junction had 3 bases not matched to a gene; V was cut back by 6 bases and J by 4 bases. This CDR3 spans 14 amino acids. The germline CDR1 and CDR2 sequences are MDHEN and SYDVKM. Filled out from reference TRBV28 and TRBJ2-1, the complete variable domain reads DVKVTQSSRYLVKRTGEKVFLECVQDMDHENMFWYRQDPGLGLRLIYFSYDVKMKEKGDIPEGYSVSREKKERFSLILESASTNQTSMYLCASRPGLAYNEQFFGPGTRLTVL.

The chain employs TRBV6-1 and TRBJ1-5; maybe TRBD1 (6 bases). From germline, CDR1 is MNHNS and CDR2 SASEGT. The CDR3 runs 15 residues. V dropped 6 bases and J dropped 11 bases, with 23 bases sitting between them. Here the CDR3 DNA reads TGTGCCAGCAGGGACAGCCCCATAGCAATCTCGGCCCAGCATTTT. It translates to CASRDSPIAISAQHF.

This sequence joins TRBV5-1 and TRBJ2-3; 7 bases agree with TRBD1. Germline V gene data show CDR1 as SGHRS and CDR2 as YFSETQ. There are 14 residues in the CDR3. After removal of 4 bases from V and 4 bases from J, the junction contained 6 bases not matched to a gene. The CDR3 loop is CASSRNRGPDTQYF. The DNA for the CDR3 is TGCGCCAGCAGCAGAAACAGGGGCCCAGATACGCAGTATTTT.

V and J are TRBV2 and TRBJ2-7; no firm D call. Germline loops: CDR1 SNHLY, CDR2 FYNNEI. V shed 7 bases and J shed 1 base, with 14 bases lying between them. The CDR3 sequence is 14 residues long. The CDR3 DNA reads TGTGCCAGCAAGCAGTTACTACATTCCTACGAGCAGTACTTC. It translates to CASKQLLHSYEQYF.

The chain recombines TRBV19 with TRBJ1-5; 7 positions agree with TRBD1. V shed 7 bases, J shed 0 bases, and the junction held 15 bases outside the gene matches. Per the germline V gene, CDR1 is LNHDA and CDR2 is SQIVND (reference sequence). The CDR3 has 18 residues. The CDR3 spells CASTPRPPTGYSNQPQHF. The CDR3 bases are TGTGCCAGTACCCCAAGGCCCCCGACAGGGTATAGCAATCAGCCCCAGCATTTT.

This clone was seen a single time. The J gene is TRBJ1-1, the V gene TRBV30, with D possibly matching TRBD1 (5 bases). V was trimmed by 8 bases and J by 5 bases, leaving 15 bases between them. The CDR3 runs 12 residues. CDR1 is GTSNPN, CDR2 SVGIG, per germline (reference sequence). CDR3 in amino acids: CAQGGIGTEAFF. DNA of the CDR3: TGTGCCCAGGGCGGGATTGGAACTGAAGCTTTCTTT.

This sequence joins TRBV9 and TRBJ2-2; 8 nucleotides align to TRBD1. Germline V CDR1 and CDR2: SGDLS, YYNGEE. The CDR3 runs to 15 residues. After removal of 7 bases from V and 2 bases from J, the junction contained 7 bases not matched to a gene. The CDR3 DNA reads TGTGCCAGCCACCCCGGACAGGGTAACACCGGGGAGCTGTTTTTT. Translating it yields CASHPGQGNTGELFF.

The CDR3 DNA sequence: TGTGCCAGCAGCCCTGGGGACTACCACAATGAGCAGTTCTTC. Translated: CASSPGDYHNEQFF. The V gene is TRBV28, the J gene TRBJ2-1; 7 positions match TRBD2. The J segment lost 5 bases and the V segment lost 6 bases, leaving 7 bases of the junction unmatched. The CDR3 length is 14 residues. Germline CDR1 reads MDHEN; CDR2 reads SYDVKM. Full variable domain (missing parts from reference TRBV28 and TRBJ2-1): DVKVTQSSRYLVKRTGEKVFLECVQDMDHENMFWYRQDPGLGLRLIYFSYDVKMKEKGDIPEGYSVSREKKERFSLILESASTNQTSMYLCASSPGDYHNEQFFGPGTRLTVL.

V and J are TRBV30 and TRBJ1-1; a weak D match, TRBD1 (5 bases). V was shortened by 3 bases and J by 2 bases, with 10 bases between the two germline ends. Germline V gene sequence: CDR1 GTSNPN, CDR2 SVGIG (reference sequence). The CDR3 has 13 amino acids. The CDR3 loop is CAWRSQGNTEAFF. The CDR3 DNA follows: TGTGCCTGGAGGTCCCAGGGCAACACTGAAGCTTTCTTT.

V is TRBV19 and J is TRBJ1-2, with 8 bases lining up with TRBD1. CDR1 LNHDA and CDR2 SQIVND come from the germline V gene (reference sequence). The CDR3 length is 12 residues. The trim removed 5 bases at V and 11 bases at J, leaving 7 bases unmatched. DNA of the CDR3: TGTGCCAGTAGTGTCTGGGACAGGTCATACACCTTC. It encodes CASSVWDRSYTF.

The rearrangement links TRBV6-5 to TRBJ1-3, with 10 bases aligning to TRBD1. This CDR3 region has 13 residues. J gave up 2 bases and V 9 bases, and 1 base lay outside the gene matches. Germline-derived CDR1 and CDR2 are MNHEY and SVGAGI. Written as DNA, the CDR3 is TGTGCCAGTGGGACAGGGGCTGGAAACACCATATATTTT. This encodes CASGTGAGNTIYF.

The chain employs TRBV28 and TRBJ1-2; 8 nucleotides match TRBD1. J was trimmed by 7 bases and V by 6 bases; bases with no gene match: 16. CDR1 MDHEN and CDR2 SYDVKM come from the germline V gene. The CDR3 totals 16 residues. CDR3 region: CASSAQVADRAGGYTF. DNA of the CDR3: TGTGCCAGCAGCGCTCAGGTGGCGGACAGGGCCGGTGGCTACACCTTC.

A single count supports this clone. The rearrangement uses TRBV15 and TRBJ1-5; D is unclear. This CDR3 contains 13 residues. Trimming stripped 0 bases from V and 6 bases from J, with 6 bases between. Germline lookup yields CDR1 LNHNV and CDR2 YYDKDF (reference sequence). CDR3 nucleotides: TGTGCCACCAGCAGAGATACGAGTCAGCCCCAGCATTTT. This sequence encodes CATSRDTSQPQHF.

In this sample, this clone turned up once. This chain uses TRBV10-3 with TRBJ2-2; possibly TRBD2 for D (6 bases). The CDR3 runs 16 residues. Between the trimmed V and J ends, which lost 0 bases and 7 bases, there was a span of 15 bases. CDR1 is ENHRY and CDR2 is SYGVKD in the germline V gene. The CDR3 protein is CAISESWTGEIGELFF. Here the CDR3 DNA reads TGTGCCATCAGTGAGTCTTGGACGGGAGAGATCGGGGAGCTGTTTTTT.

The chain couples TRBV7-2 to TRBJ1-6; possibly TRBD1 for D (6 bases). The CDR3 has 13 amino acids. Germline values: CDR1 SGHTA, CDR2 FQGNSA. Trimming stripped 7 bases from V and 11 bases from J, with 15 bases between. CDR3 bases: TGTGCCAGCACGAGGGGGGGCAGGGCACCCCTCCACTTT. Its protein product is CASTRGGRAPLHF.

This chain links TRBV6-5 with TRBJ2-7, with 8 bases that match TRBD1. This CDR3 contains 15 residues. Germline values: CDR1 MNHEY, CDR2 SVGAGI. Trimming removed 5 bases from V and 3 bases from J; junction bases left unmatched: 9. CDR3 DNA: TGTGCCAGCAGTGCAGACAGGGGTCATTTCTACGAGCAGTACTTC. It encodes CASSADRGHFYEQYF.

The chain joins TRBV9 to TRBJ2-1, with TRBD2 as a possible D gene (5 bases). Germline loops: CDR1 SGDLS, CDR2 YYNGEE. This CDR3 is built from 17 residues. The V end lost 0 bases, the J end lost 2 bases, and 15 bases lay between the germline ends. The CDR3 region has the DNA TGTGCCAGCAGCGTAGGCCTAGTGGGGAGCCCCTACAATGAGCAGTTCTTC. As protein: CASSVGLVGSPYNEQFF.

This clone was observed a handful of times. This chain uses TRBV10-2 with TRBJ1-2, with 9 bases that match TRBD1. The CDR3 runs to 14 residues. Germline V gene lookup returns CDR1 WSHSY and CDR2 SAAADI. The trim removed 1 base at V and 7 bases at J, leaving 4 bases unmatched. CDR3 in amino acids: CASSELGQGGGYTF. CDR3 DNA sequence: TGCGCCAGCAGTGAGTTGGGACAGGGTGGTGGCTACACCTTC.

V usage is TRBV5-1 and J usage is TRBJ2-1, with D unresolved. The ends were cut back, 2 bases at V and 3 bases at J, with 9 bases in the middle. This CDR3 comprises 14 residues. The germline gives CDR1 SGHRS, CDR2 YFSETQ. In DNA form, the CDR3 reads TGCGCCAGCAGCTTCCCCCCTAGCTACAATGAGCAGTTCTTC. Its translation is CASSFPPSYNEQFF.

This sequence joins TRBV28 and TRBJ1-4; 7 nucleotides match TRBD1. This CDR3 contains 14 residues. The V gene end was trimmed by 5 bases and the J gene end by 8 bases; junction bases not matched to a gene: 8. Germline V gene lookup returns CDR1 MDHEN and CDR2 SYDVKM. The CDR3 nucleotides read TGTGCCAGCAGTCGAGGGGGCTCGAGGGAAAAACTGTTTTTT. Amino acid sequence: CASSRGGSREKLFF.

J is TRBJ1-1 and V is TRBV29-1; the D is unclear. V lost 0 bases, J lost 1 base, and 12 bases lay in between. Germline loops: CDR1 SQVTM, CDR2 ANQGSEA. CDR3 size: 15 residues. CDR3 protein: CSVEEYAQRNTEAFF. For the CDR3, the DNA is TGCAGCGTTGAAGAATACGCACAGAGGAACACTGAAGCTTTCTTT.

The chain uses TRBV2 and TRBJ2-7; 11 bases are a match to TRBD1. Germline V gene sequence: CDR1 SNHLY, CDR2 FYNNEI. Trimming at V came to 4 bases and at J to 3 bases, leaving 8 bases not matched to a gene. This CDR3 is 16 amino acids long. CDR3 DNA: TGTGCCAGCAGTGTTACCTCCGGGACAGGGGGCTACGAGCAGTACTTC. The encoded protein is CASSVTSGTGGYEQYF.

The chain links TRBV4-1 to TRBJ2-7; 11 bases line up with TRBD2. Germline CDR1 MGHRA, CDR2 YSYEKL. The CDR3 spans 16 residues. Germline trimming cut 0 bases from V and 0 bases from J; bases unmatched to any gene: 1. This CDR3 reads CASSQEGTSGSYEQYF. The DNA of the CDR3 is TGCGCCAGCAGCCAAGAGGGGACTAGCGGCTCCTACGAGCAGTACTTC.

V usage is TRBV2 and J usage is TRBJ1-2; the D gene is possibly TRBD1 (6 bases). Trimming cost V 6 bases and J 4 bases, with 9 bases left between them. CDR1 SNHLY and CDR2 FYNNEI come from the germline V gene. This CDR3 is 12 amino acids long. The CDR3 here is CASREDSYGYTF. In DNA form, the CDR3 reads TGTGCCAGCAGGGAGGACAGCTATGGCTACACCTTC.